The 12 T cell receptor beta chains reported below all come from one sample, sequenced in a study of blood T cell repertoires in COVID-19. Sequencing was performed with immunoSEQ multiplex PCR; in TCRdb, only in-frame clones are kept and a portion is missing. Of about 96,000 clones in the sample, 70% to 90% were seen once. Sequencing was carried out using peripheral blood. The source of these receptors is a human donor with COVID-19, enrolled during active disease. The donor label of this sample is uncertain.

This chain links TRBV19 with TRBJ1-5; D is possibly TRBD1 (6 bases). V was trimmed by 9 bases and J by 0 bases, leaving 9 bases between them. The CDR3 is 13 amino acids. Germline CDR1 reads LNHDA; CDR2 reads SQIVND (reference sequence). In DNA, the CDR3 is TGTGCCAGCCACAGGGATAGCAATCAGCCCCAGCATTTT. Translating it yields CASHRDSNQPQHF.

The rearrangement uses TRBV11-3 and TRBJ2-2; 9 bases align to TRBD2. With V trimmed by 8 bases and J by 6 bases, 7 bases remained unmatched. The CDR3 contains 14 residues. Germline CDR1 and CDR2: SGHNT and YENEEA. CDR3 sequence (DNA): TGTGCCAGCGGTCCTTTAGCGGGAGCCGGGGAGCTGTTTTTT. Translating gives CASGPLAGAGELFF.

V usage is TRBV19 and J usage is TRBJ2-2; 9 nucleotides align to TRBD2. This CDR3 has 15 residues. Per the germline V gene, CDR1 is LNHDA and CDR2 is SQIVND (reference sequence). The ends lost 5 bases at V and 6 bases at J; junction bases unmatched: 7. This CDR3 reads CASSFGGRGAGELFF. The CDR3 nucleotides are TGTGCCAGTAGTTTCGGCGGGAGGGGTGCCGGGGAGCTGTTTTTT. Based on the CDR3 plus reference TRBV19 and TRBJ2-2, the full variable domain is DGGITQSPKYLFRKEGQNVTLSCEQNLNHDAMYWYRQDPGQGLRLIYYSQIVNDFQKGDIAEGYSVSREKKESFPLTVTSAQKNPTAFYLCASSFGGRGAGELFFGEGSRLTVL.

The chain has TRBV7-3 and TRBJ2-5, with TRBD1 matching 9 bases. The ends lost 4 bases at V and 4 bases at J; junction bases unmatched: 7. This CDR3 contains 15 residues. CDR1 SGHTA and CDR2 FQGTGA come from the germline V gene. The CDR3 loop reads CASSSNGQGRETQYF. The CDR3 DNA is TGTGCCAGCAGCTCAAATGGACAGGGGAGAGAGACCCAGTACTTC.

The chain couples TRBV13 to TRBJ2-2, with 7 bases aligning to TRBD2. The length of the CDR3 is 15 residues. The junction had 2 bases not matched to a gene; V was cut back by 1 base and J by 3 bases. Per the germline V gene, CDR1 is PRHDT and CDR2 is FYEKMQ (reference sequence). The CDR3 spells CASSLVLADTGELFF. The CDR3 DNA follows: TGTGCCAGCAGCTTAGTGCTAGCGGACACCGGGGAGCTGTTTTTT.

The chain joins TRBV11-3 to TRBJ1-1; D remains unclear. CDR3 length: 13 amino acids. V lost 1 base, J lost 1 base, and 4 bases lay in between. Germline CDR1 reads SGHNT; CDR2 reads YENEEA. CDR3 residues: CASSLAGNTEAFF. Here the CDR3 DNA reads TGTGCCAGCAGCTTAGCCGGGAACACTGAAGCTTTCTTT.

The V and J genes are TRBV2 and TRBJ1-1, with 9 bases identical to TRBD1. V shed 7 bases, J shed 6 bases, and the junction held 12 bases outside the gene matches. The CDR3 runs 15 residues. Germline V gene sequence: CDR1 SNHLY, CDR2 FYNNEI. The chain's CDR3 is CASTQPGQGTAEAFF. As DNA, the CDR3 is TGTGCCAGCACCCAACCAGGACAGGGGACCGCTGAAGCTTTCTTT.

The chain carries TRBV13 and TRBJ1-2; the match to TRBD1 covers 9 bases. CDR3 size: 14 residues. After removal of 5 bases from V and 2 bases from J, the junction contained 3 bases not matched to a gene. Germline CDR1 reads PRHDT; CDR2 reads FYEKMQ (reference sequence). The CDR3: CASSTGQGNYGYTF. CDR3 bases: TGTGCCAGCAGCACCGGACAGGGGAACTATGGCTACACCTTC.

The chain carries TRBV5-1 and TRBJ1-2, with 7 bases matching TRBD1. This CDR3 is 14 amino acids long. V lost 0 bases to trimming and J lost 7 bases; unmatched junction nucleotides: 6. Germline CDR1 and CDR2: SGHRS and YFSETQ. CDR3 loop: CASSLEPHRGGYTF. In nucleotides, the CDR3 is TGCGCCAGCAGCTTGGAACCGCACAGGGGTGGCTACACCTTC.

This chain joins TRBV12-3 or TRBV12-4 and TRBJ1-6; D unclear. Deletions cut 4 bases from V and 14 bases from J, with 9 bases between. There are 11 residues in the CDR3. The CDR3 nucleotides are TGTGCCAGCAGTTCCTATGCCACCCTCCACTTT. Protein product: CASSSYATLHF.

This clone was recorded a few times. This sequence joins TRBV18 and TRBJ2-5; D is ambiguous. The germline CDR1 and CDR2 sequences are KGHSH and LQKENI. CDR3 length: 12 residues. The V and J ends lost 3 bases and 2 bases respectively, with 4 bases between them. CDR3 nucleotides: TGTGCCAGCTCACCCCAACAAGAGACCCAGTACTTC. Translating gives CASSPQQETQYF.

The V and J genes are TRBV5-1 and TRBJ1-4; TRBD1 agrees at 8 bases. This CDR3 contains 15 residues. CDR1 SGHRS and CDR2 YFSETQ come from the germline V gene. The V and J ends lost 4 bases and 4 bases, in that order; junction bases with no gene match: 6. The CDR3 DNA is TGCGCCAGCAGCCTCGAGACAGGGGATAATGAAAAACTGTTTTTT. Residues: CASSLETGDNEKLFF.